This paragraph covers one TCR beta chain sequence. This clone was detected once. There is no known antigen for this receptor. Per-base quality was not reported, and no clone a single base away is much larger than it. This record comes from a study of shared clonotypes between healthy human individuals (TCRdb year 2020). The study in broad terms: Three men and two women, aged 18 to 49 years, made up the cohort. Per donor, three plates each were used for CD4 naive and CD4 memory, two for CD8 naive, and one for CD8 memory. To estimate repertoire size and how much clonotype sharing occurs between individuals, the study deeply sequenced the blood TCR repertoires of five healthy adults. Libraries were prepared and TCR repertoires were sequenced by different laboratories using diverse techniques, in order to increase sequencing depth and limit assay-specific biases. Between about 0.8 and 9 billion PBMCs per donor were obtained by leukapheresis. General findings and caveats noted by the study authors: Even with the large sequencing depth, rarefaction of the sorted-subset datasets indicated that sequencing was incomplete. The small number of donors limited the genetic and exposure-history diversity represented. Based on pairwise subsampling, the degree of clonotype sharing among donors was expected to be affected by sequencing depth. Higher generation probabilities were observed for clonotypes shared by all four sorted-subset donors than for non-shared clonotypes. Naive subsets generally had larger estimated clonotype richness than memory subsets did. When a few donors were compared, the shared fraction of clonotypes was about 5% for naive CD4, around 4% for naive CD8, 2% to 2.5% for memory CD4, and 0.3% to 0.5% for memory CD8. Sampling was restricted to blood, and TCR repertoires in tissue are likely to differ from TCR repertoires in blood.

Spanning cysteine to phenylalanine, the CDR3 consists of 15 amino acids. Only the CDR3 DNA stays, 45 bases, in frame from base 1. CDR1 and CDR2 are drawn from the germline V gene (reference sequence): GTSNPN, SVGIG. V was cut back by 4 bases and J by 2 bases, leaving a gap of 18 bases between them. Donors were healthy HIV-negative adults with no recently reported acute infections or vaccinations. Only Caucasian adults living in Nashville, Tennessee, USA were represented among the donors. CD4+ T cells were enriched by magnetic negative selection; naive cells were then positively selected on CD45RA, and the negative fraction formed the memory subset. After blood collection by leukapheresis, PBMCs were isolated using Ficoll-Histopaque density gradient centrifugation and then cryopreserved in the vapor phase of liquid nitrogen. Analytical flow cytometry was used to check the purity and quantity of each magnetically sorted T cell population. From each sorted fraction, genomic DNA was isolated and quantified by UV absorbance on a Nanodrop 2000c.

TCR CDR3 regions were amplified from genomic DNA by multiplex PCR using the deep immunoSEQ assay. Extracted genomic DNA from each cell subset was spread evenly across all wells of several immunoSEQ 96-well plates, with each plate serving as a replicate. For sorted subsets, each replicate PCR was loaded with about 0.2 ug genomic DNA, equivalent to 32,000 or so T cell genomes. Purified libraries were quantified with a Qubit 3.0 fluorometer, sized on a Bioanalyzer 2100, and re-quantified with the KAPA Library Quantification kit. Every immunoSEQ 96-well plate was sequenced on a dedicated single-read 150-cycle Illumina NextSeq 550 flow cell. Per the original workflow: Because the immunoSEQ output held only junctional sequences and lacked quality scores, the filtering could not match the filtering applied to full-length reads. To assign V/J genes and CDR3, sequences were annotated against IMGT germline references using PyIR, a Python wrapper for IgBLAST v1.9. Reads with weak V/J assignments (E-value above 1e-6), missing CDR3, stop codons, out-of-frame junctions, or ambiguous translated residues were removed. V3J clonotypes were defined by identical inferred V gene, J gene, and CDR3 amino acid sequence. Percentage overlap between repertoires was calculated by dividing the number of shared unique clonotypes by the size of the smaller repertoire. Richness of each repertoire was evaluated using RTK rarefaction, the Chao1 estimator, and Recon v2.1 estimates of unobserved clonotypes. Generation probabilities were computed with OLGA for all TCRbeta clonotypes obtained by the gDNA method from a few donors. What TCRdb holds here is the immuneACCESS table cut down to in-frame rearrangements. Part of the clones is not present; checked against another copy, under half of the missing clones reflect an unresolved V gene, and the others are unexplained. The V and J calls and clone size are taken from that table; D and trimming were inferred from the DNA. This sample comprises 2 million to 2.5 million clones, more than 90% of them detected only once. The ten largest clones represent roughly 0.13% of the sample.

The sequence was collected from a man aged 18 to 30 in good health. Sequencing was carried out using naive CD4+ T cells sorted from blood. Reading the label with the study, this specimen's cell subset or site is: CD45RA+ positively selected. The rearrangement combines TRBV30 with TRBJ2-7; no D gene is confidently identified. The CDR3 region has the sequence CAWTPATSTPYEQYF. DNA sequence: TGTGCCTGGACCCCCGCGACATCGACCCCCTACGAGCAGTACTTC.